This TCR beta chain was profiled in a study of T cells in Graves' hyperthyroidism and ophthalmopathy (dated by TCRdb to between 2018 and 2021). A note on the overall study: TCR V-J signatures able to tell the groups apart were searched for in a discovery cohort of some 97 patients, of whom around 43 had Graves' ophthalmopathy and more than 55 had stable Graves' hyperthyroidism. The roughly 100 discovery patients were divided at random into training and test sets in a 7:3 ratio. An independent validation cohort of around 19 hyperthyroidism patients and over 15 patients who later progressed to ophthalmopathy tested prospective prediction of ophthalmopathy. Thyroid tissue and blood T-cell repertoires from six Graves' hyperthyroidism patients were also compared in the study. Once sampling was done, hyperthyroidism patients were given methimazole at a starting dose of 30 mg daily, whereas ophthalmopathy patients were given high-dose intravenous methylprednisolone. The paper reports TCR Vbeta CDR3 sequencing of roughly 140 peripheral blood samples: some 44 ophthalmopathy, about 75 hyperthyroidism and approximately 17 progressor patients. What the authors observed across the whole study: No statistical method was used to set the sample size in advance, and investigators knew the group allocation. Most expanded thyroid clonotypes (frequency above 0.001) were also found in blood, which suggests that blood repertoires may mirror thyroid immune responses. In validation, the model predicted progression to ophthalmopathy with 60% to 71% sensitivity and approximately 74% specificity, a median of 6.5 months before onset. Ophthalmopathy was separated from stable hyperthyroidism by a 13 V-J signature model, with around 90% sensitivity and about 84% specificity obtained in cross-validation and 80%/75% obtained in testing.

Stable Graves' hyperthyroidism was defined as the absence of progression to ophthalmopathy over 18 months of follow-up. Hyperthyroidism patients were newly diagnosed, with disease duration under 2 months, and aged 18 to 65 years. Any patient with an uncontrolled infection, another autoimmune disease, pregnancy or lactation was excluded. Diagnoses were based on clinical symptoms, serum thyroxine and TRAb, thyroid ultrasound and orbital computed tomography. Total RNA was extracted with Trizol reagent, and quality was checked on an Agilent 2100 Bioanalyzer. Amplification of TCR beta CDR3 regions was carried out from RNA transcripts. A first-round RT-PCR of the TCR CDR3 used the HTBI primer set with the Qiagen OneStep RT-PCR kit. Libraries were constructed in a second round of multiplex PCR, after which size selection and purification were carried out. The libraries were sequenced on an Illumina HiSeq2000 using paired-end 100 bp reads. Per the source publication's procedure: Raw data were processed with SOAPnuke, discarding reads with adapters, uncalled bases, mean Phred below 15, or no exact constant-primer or identifier match. High-quality paired reads were merged using COPE v1.2.5, and each unique nucleotide sequence was defined as a clonotype. MiTCR v1.1 was used to align the clonotypes against IMGT TRBV, TRBD and TRBJ reference segments. The analysis was restricted to V-J combinations with a frequency above 0.0001, which together covered about 99% of the repertoires. The TCS score was defined as F50 (clonal expansion) divided by E x V (chaos), with BLOSUM62-based TCRdist calculated between CDR3 peptides within each V-J. Welch's t-statistics and random forest reduced around 520 V-J features to 13, which were used in a naive Bayes classifier (R e1071). The Morisita-Horn index was used to measure how similar the thyroid and blood repertoires were. In-frame beta chains were kept once TCRdb had trimmed the public reads at Q25 with fastp and called clones with MiXCR. Entries are consolidated by CDR3 protein sequence, retaining the most common genes and DNA. TCRdb, rather than the study authors, made the V and J calls. The sample table shows 610,000 or so distinct CDR3 sequences, and around 45% are seen once. The ten largest clones represent roughly 7.7% of the sample.

This clonotype was detected ten times or more. It lacks a known antigen. Base qualities were left out, and no much larger clone turns up one base away. This TCR was recovered from a woman aged 18-29 years with Graves' hyperthyroidism. Sequencing used peripheral blood or thyroid tissue (not recorded which).

The DNA sequence follows: TGTGCCAGCAGCACCGGAGGGGCTACTGAAGCTTTCTTT. Its protein product is CASSTGGATEAFF. The chain was built from TRBV12-3 or TRBV12-4 and TRBJ1-1; TRBD1 is a possible D gene, resting on 5 matching bases. Its CDR3 holds 13 amino acids, cysteine through phenylalanine. Solely the CDR3 DNA is kept, with 39 bases framed from the first base. V loses 6 bases of germline sequence and J loses 5 bases, and the interval between the two ends is 13 bases.